This paragraph reports one T cell receptor beta chain. The protocol was immunoSEQ multiplex PCR, while the TCRdb copy is restricted to in-frame clones and leaves out a portion. This sample has approximately 1,500,000 clones, with around 97% found just once. Germline CDR1 is KGHSH and CDR2 is LQKENI. CDR3 length: 14 residues. Between the trimmed V and J ends, which lost 1 base and 7 bases, there was a span of 10 bases. This sample was taken from a study of shared clonotypes between healthy human individuals. This chain joins TRBV18 and TRBJ1-4; a weak D match, TRBD1 (6 bases). This receptor was taken from a man younger than 45 in good health. Sequenced: naive CD4+ T cells sorted from blood. Subset given: CD45RA+ positively selected. The CDR3 DNA reads as TGTGCCAGCTCACCACGGGGGGCCGGTGAAAAACTGTTTTTT. Its protein is CASSPRGAGEKLFF.